This T cell receptor (beta chain) is drawn from a study of blood T cell repertoires in COVID-19. This CDR3 is built from 11 residues. Germline V gene sequence: CDR1 SGHVS, CDR2 FNYEAQ. The ends were cut back, 6 bases at V and 4 bases at J, with 6 bases in the middle. Sequencing was performed with immunoSEQ multiplex PCR; in TCRdb, only in-frame clones are kept and a portion is missing. This sample carries under 300,000 clones, approximately 85% of them seen once, and the ten largest clones take about 6.2%. The sample consisted of PBMCs or T cells enriched from blood (not recorded which). This clonotype originated in a woman aged 50 to 60 who had been exposed to COVID-19. This chain connects TRBV7-6 to TRBJ1-2; D gene ambiguous. CDR3: CASRPVYGYTF. For the CDR3, the DNA is TGTGCCAGCAGGCCAGTCTATGGCTACACCTTC.